The clone carrying this T cell receptor (beta chain) was observed a handful of times. This sample is drawn from a study of patients and donors after allogeneic stem cell transplantation. The CDR3 is 16 amino acids. V was pared by 5 bases and J by 1 base, with 6 bases of the junction left unmatched. Germline CDR1 SNHLY, CDR2 FYNNEI. TCRdb recomputed calls from the RT-PCR reads with MiXCR, one row per CDR3 protein. The sample holds 900,000 to 1,000,000 distinct CDR3 sequences; about 20% are singletons and the top ten take about 6%. V usage is TRBV2 and J usage is TRBJ2-3; 10 bases fit TRBD2. Sequenced: blood, either unsorted or a sorted T cell fraction (not recorded which). The TCR sequence derives from a human donor who was either an allogeneic HSCT recipient or a stem cell or donor lymphocyte infusion donor (not recorded which). It is not recorded whose cells these are; they may come from a transplant donor. The CDR3 DNA reads TGTGCCAGCAGTCGCGAGCGGGGGGGCGGCACAGATACGCAGTATTTT. Residues: CASSRERGGGTDTQYF.